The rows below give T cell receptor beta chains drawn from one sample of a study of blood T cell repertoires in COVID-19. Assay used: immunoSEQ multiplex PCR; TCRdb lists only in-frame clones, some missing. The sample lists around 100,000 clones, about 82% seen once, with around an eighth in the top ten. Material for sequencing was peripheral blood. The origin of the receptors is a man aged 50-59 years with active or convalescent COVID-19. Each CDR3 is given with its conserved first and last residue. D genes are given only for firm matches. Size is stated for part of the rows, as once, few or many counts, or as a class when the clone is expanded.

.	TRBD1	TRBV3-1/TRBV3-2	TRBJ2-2	CASSQDAGGTGELFF	TGTGCCAGCAGCCAAGATGCAGGGGGCACCGGGGAGCTGTTTTTT
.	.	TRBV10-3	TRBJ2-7	CAISESDTSYEQYF	TGTGCCATCAGTGAGTCTGACACATCCTACGAGCAGTACTTC
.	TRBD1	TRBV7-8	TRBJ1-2	CASSLALQGANGYTF	TGTGCCAGCAGCTTAGCGTTACAGGGGGCAAATGGCTACACCTTC
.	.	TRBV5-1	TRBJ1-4	CASSPPGNEKLFF	TGCGCCAGCAGTCCCCCCGGTAATGAAAAACTGTTTTTT
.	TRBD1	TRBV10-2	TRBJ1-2	CASTRNRGQGYTF	TGCGCCAGCACCCGAAACAGGGGGCAAGGCTACACCTTC
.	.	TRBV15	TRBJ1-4	CATSNMEKLFF	TGTGCCACCAGCAACATGGAAAAACTGTTTTTT
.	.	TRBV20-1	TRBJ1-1	CSAKRQTEAFF	TGCAGTGCTAAGAGGCAGACTGAAGCTTTCTTT
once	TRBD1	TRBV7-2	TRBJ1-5	CASSLSRTGYSNQPQHF	TGTGCCAGCAGCCTCTCCCGGACAGGGTATAGCAATCAGCCCCAGCATTTT
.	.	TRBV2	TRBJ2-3	CASSDVGASTDTQYF	TGTGCCAGCAGTGATGTAGGGGCCAGCACAGATACGCAGTATTTT
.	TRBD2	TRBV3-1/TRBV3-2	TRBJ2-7	CASSQVRPGPPKLAGAEQYF	TGTGCCAGCAGCCAAGTTCGGCCCGGACCTCCCAAACTAGCGGGAGCCGAGCAGTACTTC
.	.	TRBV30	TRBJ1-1	CARISQMGRAFF	TGTGCCCGCATAAGCCAAATGGGGAGGGCTTTCTTT
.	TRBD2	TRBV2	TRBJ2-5	CASSDLAGDPPETQYF	TGTGCCAGCAGTGACCTAGCGGGAGACCCTCCAGAGACCCAGTACTTC
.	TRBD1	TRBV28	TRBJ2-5	CASSLVQGVETQYF	TGTGCCAGCAGTTTGGTTCAGGGGGTGGAGACCCAGTACTTC
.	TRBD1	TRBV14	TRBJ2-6	CASSPLGRGLGANVLTF	TGTGCCAGCAGCCCCCTCGGAAGGGGGCTTGGGGCCAACGTCCTGACTTTC
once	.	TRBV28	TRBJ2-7	CASSSPSDEQYF	TGTGCCAGCAGTTCGCCCTCGGACGAGCAGTACTTC
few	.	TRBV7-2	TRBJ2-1	CASSLVGSGAYNEQFF	TGTGCCAGCAGCTTAGTTGGTAGCGGAGCCTACAATGAGCAGTTCTTC
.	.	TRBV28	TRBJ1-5	CASSPFGGGNQPQHF	TGTGCCAGCAGTCCCTTTGGGGGGGGCAATCAGCCCCAGCATTTT
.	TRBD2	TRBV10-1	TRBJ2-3	CASSESILAGSTDTQYF	TGCGCCAGCAGTGAGTCGATTTTAGCGGGAAGCACAGATACGCAGTATTTT
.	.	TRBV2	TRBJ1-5	CASSGGTGGGQPQHF	TGTGCCAGCAGTGGGGGGACGGGAGGCGGTCAGCCCCAGCATTTT
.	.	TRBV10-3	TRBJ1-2	CASNTQGFHGYTF	TGTGCCTCAAATACCCAGGGGTTTCATGGCTACACCTTC
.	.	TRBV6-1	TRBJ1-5	CASSETGNQPQHF	TGTGCCAGCAGTGAAACAGGGAATCAGCCCCAGCATTTT
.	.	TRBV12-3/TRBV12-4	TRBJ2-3	CASSLSPDTQYF	TGTGCCAGCAGTTTAAGCCCAGATACGCAGTATTTT
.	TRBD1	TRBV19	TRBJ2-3	CASSMNRGVIDTQYF	TGTGCCAGTAGTATGAACAGGGGAGTTATAGATACGCAGTATTTT
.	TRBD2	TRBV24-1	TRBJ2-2	CATSDRGLAGDTGELFF	TGTGCCACCAGTGACCGGGGACTAGCGGGAGACACCGGGGAGCTGTTTTTT
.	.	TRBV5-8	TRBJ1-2	CASPQDLRDGYTF	TGTGCCAGCCCACAGGACCTAAGGGATGGCTACACCTTC
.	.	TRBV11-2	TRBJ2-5	CASSLSREETQYF	TGTGCCAGCAGCTTAAGCAGGGAAGAGACCCAGTACTTC
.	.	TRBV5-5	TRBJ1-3	CASSSGGRYSGNTIYF	TGTGCCAGCAGCTCTGGAGGACGGTACTCTGGAAACACCATATATTTT
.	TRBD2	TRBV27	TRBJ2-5	CASSLHLAGGYQETQYF	TGTGCCAGCAGTTTACACCTAGCGGGGGGGTACCAAGAGACCCAGTACTTC
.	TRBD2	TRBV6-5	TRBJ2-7	CASTGLAGTYEQYF	TGTGCCAGCACCGGACTAGCGGGAACCTACGAGCAGTACTTC
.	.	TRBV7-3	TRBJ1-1	CASSSGGQNTEAFF	TGTGCCAGCAGCTCGGGGGGACAGAACACTGAAGCTTTCTTT
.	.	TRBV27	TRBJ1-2	CASSNRANYGYTF	TGTGCCAGCAGCAACAGGGCTAACTATGGCTACACCTTC
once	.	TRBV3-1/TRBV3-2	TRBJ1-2	CASSQDGHRGYTF	TGTGCCAGCAGCCAAGATGGACATCGAGGCTACACCTTC
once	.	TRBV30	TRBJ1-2	CAWSVGVAVGYTF	TGTGCCTGGAGTGTTGGTGTAGCGGTTGGCTACACCTTC
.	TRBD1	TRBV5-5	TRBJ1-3	CASGGGIAGNTIYF	TGTGCCAGTGGAGGGGGCATAGCTGGAAACACCATATATTTT
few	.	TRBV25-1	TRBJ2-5	CARDYGVVGTQYF	TGTGCCAGGGACTATGGGGTTGTGGGGACCCAGTACTTC
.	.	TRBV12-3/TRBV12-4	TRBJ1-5	CASTLLAGQPQHF	TGTGCCAGCACCCTATTAGCGGGTCAGCCCCAGCATTTT
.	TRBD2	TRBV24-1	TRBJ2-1	CATSDFTGGWQGEQFF	TGTGCCACCAGTGATTTCACGGGAGGGTGGCAGGGCGAGCAGTTCTTC
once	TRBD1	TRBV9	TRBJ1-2	CASSVGEGADGYTF	TGTGCCAGCAGCGTAGGAGAGGGGGCGGATGGCTACACCTTC
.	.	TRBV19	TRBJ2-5	CASSDWIQKPQETQYF	TGTGCCAGTAGTGATTGGATACAGAAGCCCCAAGAGACCCAGTACTTC
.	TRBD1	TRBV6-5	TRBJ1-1	CASSYPRQGATEAFF	TGTGCCAGCAGTTACCCTAGACAGGGGGCCACTGAAGCTTTCTTT
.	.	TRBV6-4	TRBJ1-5	CASSEIAGNSNQPQHF	TGTGCCAGCAGTGAGATCGCCGGGAATAGCAATCAGCCCCAGCATTTT
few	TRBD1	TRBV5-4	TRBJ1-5	CASRLVPGQFSNQPQHF	TGTGCCAGCAGACTGGTCCCGGGACAGTTCAGCAATCAGCCCCAGCATTTT
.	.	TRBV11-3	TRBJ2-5	CASSLDLQETQYF	TGTGCCAGCAGCTTAGACCTGCAAGAGACCCAGTACTTC
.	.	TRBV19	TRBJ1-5	CASSPPRQISNQPQHF	TGTGCCAGTAGTCCTCCTCGACAGATTAGCAATCAGCCCCAGCATTTT
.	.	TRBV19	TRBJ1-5	CASSTQGIAGPQHF	TGTGCCAGTAGTACTCAGGGGATCGCGGGGCCCCAGCATTTT
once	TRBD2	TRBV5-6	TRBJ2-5	CASSLAGGRGETQYF	TGTGCCAGCAGCTTGGCGGGGGGGCGCGGGGAGACCCAGTACTTC
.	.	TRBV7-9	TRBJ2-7	CASSAVSRDEQYF	TGTGCCAGCAGCGCAGTTAGCCGCGATGAGCAGTACTTC
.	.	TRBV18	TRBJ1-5	CASSPQSNQPQHF	TGTGCCAGCTCACCTCAAAGCAATCAGCCCCAGCATTTT